This TCR beta chain was sequenced during a study of T cell clonotyping in hematopoietic cell transplantation. General study findings and limits: Broader posttransplant TCR repertoire diversity was predicted by graft donor and pretransplant recipient Inverse Simpson Index values. After transplant, recipient diversity fell while pathologically expanded clonotypes grew through day 180. Without cell sorting, CD4 versus CD8 contributions remain unresolved.

Details on this clone: Antigen specificity is unknown.

Trimming pared 6 bases from V and 6 bases from J, leaving 14 bases between. The CDR3 contains 13 residues. Germline-derived CDR1 and CDR2 are SQVTM and ANQGSEA. This table comes from immunoSEQ multiplex PCR, and its TCRdb copy is limited to in-frame clones, with some not included. Here the sample spans some 50,000 clones, approximately 80% being singletons. Indicated time point: recipient sample about 28 days before transplant, after cytoreduction. This chain joins TRBV29-1 and TRBJ2-2; D is possibly TRBD1 (6 bases). The receptor was derived from a man aged 55 to 69 with myelodysplastic syndrome. Some clones in this sample may be carry-over from other donors' samples. Sequenced here: peripheral blood mononuclear cells, sampled before stem cell transplant. CDR3 protein: CSVLRGSAGELFF. CDR3 in DNA: TGCAGCGTCCTCAGGGGAAGTGCCGGGGAGCTGTTTTTT.